A selection of T cell receptor beta chains follows, all from one sample in a study of T cell responses to AZD1222 COVID-19 vaccine. This table comes from immunoSEQ multiplex PCR, and its TCRdb copy is limited to in-frame clones, with some not included. Of about 100,000 clones in the sample, 88% were seen once. The sequences come from peripheral blood, collected on day 0 of AZD1222 vaccination. The receptors were sampled from an adult in good health. Each CDR3 is given with its conserved first and last residue. A D gene is named only where the DNA matches it firmly. Clone sizes are given selectively: once, few, many, or a class where the clone is expanded.

d_call clone_size j_call v_call cdr3_length cdr3_nt cdr3_aa
NA NA TRBJ2-4 TRBV13 12 TGTGCCAGCAGCATGGGCCCTGGGAATCAGTACTTC CASSMGPGNQYF
TRBD1 NA TRBJ2-5 TRBV10-2 16 TGCGCCAGCAGTGTATTCCCCGGACAGGGCGAAGAGACCCAGTACTTC CASSVFPGQGEETQYF
NA NA TRBJ1-1 TRBV12-3/TRBV12-4 13 TGTGCCAGCAACGGACCCTCGAACACTGAAGCTTTCTTT CASNGPSNTEAFF
TRBD1 NA TRBJ1-6 TRBV28 17 TGTGCCAGCAGTTTCGGTGTGGGACAGGGGAGGAATTCACCCCTCCACTTT CASSFGVGQGRNSPLHF
NA NA TRBJ1-2 TRBV19 12 TGTGCCAGTACGCAGGGCTCCTATGGCTACACCTTC CASTQGSYGYTF
TRBD1 NA TRBJ2-2 TRBV19 16 TGTGCCAGTAAAGTAACAGGGGGCCCGGGCACCGGGGAGCTGTTTTTT CASKVTGGPGTGELFF
NA NA TRBJ1-1 TRBV19 14 TGTGCCAGCGCCTCTCAGGGATGGAGCACTGAAGCTTTCTTT CASASQGWSTEAFF
TRBD1 NA TRBJ1-1 TRBV14 15 TGTGCCAGCAGCAAGACAGGGGACGATGACACTGAAGCTTTCTTT CASSKTGDDDTEAFF
TRBD2 NA TRBJ2-2 TRBV10-2 16 TGCGCCAGCAGTGATGGCCTAGCGGCCGGGACCGGGGAGCTGTTTTTT CASSDGLAAGTGELFF
NA NA TRBJ1-1 TRBV3-1/TRBV3-2 14 TGTGCCAGCAGCCAAGGGGACCGAGGACTCGAAGCTTTCTTT CASSQGDRGLEAFF
NA NA TRBJ2-7 TRBV24-1 12 TGTGCCACCAGTGAGACCGGGACGAGACAGTACTTC CATSETGTRQYF
TRBD2 NA TRBJ2-7 TRBV6-2/TRBV6-3 16 TGTGCCAGCAGTTACCCCCGGACTAGCGGATCGTACGAGCAGTACTTC CASSYPRTSGSYEQYF
NA NA TRBJ2-5 TRBV7-9 16 TGTGCCAGCAGCTTAGGAGACCGAGGGGTACAAGAGACCCAGTACTTC CASSLGDRGVQETQYF
TRBD1 NA TRBJ1-1 TRBV10-3 13 TGTGCCATCAGGCGCACAGGGGGCCCTGAAGCTTTCTTT CAIRRTGGPEAFF
TRBD2 NA TRBJ2-1 TRBV28 16 TGTGCCAGCAGTTTAGGGGCGGGAGGCCCGAGGAATGAGCAGTTCTTC CASSLGAGGPRNEQFF
TRBD1 NA TRBJ1-3 TRBV13 14 TGTGCCAGCACCGATGGACAGGGTAGAAACACCATATATTTT CASTDGQGRNTIYF
TRBD2 NA TRBJ2-1 TRBV18 18 TGTGCCAGCTCACCAACGGGACTAGCGGGCAGCTCCTACAATGAGCAGTTCTTC CASSPTGLAGSSYNEQFF
NA NA TRBJ2-5 TRBV21-1 20 TGTGCCAGCAGCAAAAGGGTTGGCGGGAGGGAGAGAGGCGACGAAGAGACCCAGTACTTC CASSKRVGGRERGDEETQYF
TRBD1 NA TRBJ2-4 TRBV19 15 TGTGCCAGTAGTATCGGACAGGGGGCCAAAAACATTCAGTACTTC CASSIGQGAKNIQYF
TRBD1 NA TRBJ2-2 TRBV6-2/TRBV6-3 16 TGTGCCAGCAGTTACCCGTCGACAGGGGGCGGCGGGGAGCTGTTTTTT CASSYPSTGGGGELFF
TRBD1 NA TRBJ2-5 TRBV18 16 TGTGCCAGCTCCCCTGGGACAGGGGGCTGGCAAGAGACCCAGTACTTC CASSPGTGGWQETQYF
NA NA TRBJ2-1 TRBV7-6 16 TGTGCCAGCAGCTTAAGCCCGCGATCCACTTCCGATGAGCAGTTCTTC CASSLSPRSTSDEQFF
NA NA TRBJ1-1 TRBV11-3 13 TGTGCCAGCAGCCTACGCCCGAACACTGAAGCTTTCTTT CASSLRPNTEAFF
NA NA TRBJ2-7 TRBV28 16 TGTGCCAGCAGTTTAAGACAGGTGCGGAGATCCTACGAGCAGTACTTC CASSLRQVRRSYEQYF
NA few TRBJ2-2 TRBV5-4 15 TGTGCCAGCAGCTTGGACAGCGTGAACACCGGGGAGCTGTTTTTT CASSLDSVNTGELFF
NA few TRBJ1-1 TRBV18 15 TGTGCCAGCTCCTCGCGCCCGGGCGGGGACACTGAAGCTTTCTTT CASSSRPGGDTEAFF
TRBD2 NA TRBJ2-7 TRBV10-2 16 TGCGCCAGCGGAGAAGACGGGACTAGCGGGAAATACGAGCAGTACTTC CASGEDGTSGKYEQYF
NA NA TRBJ2-5 TRBV19 13 TGTGCCAGTAATTCCGGGACTCAAGAGACCCAGTACTTC CASNSGTQETQYF
NA NA TRBJ1-1 TRBV6-2/TRBV6-3 17 TGTGCCAGCAGTTACTCGCCTCTATCGGGGGGCAACACTGAAGCTTTCTTT CASSYSPLSGGNTEAFF
TRBD1 NA TRBJ2-7 TRBV6-5 14 TGTGCCAGCCCCGGGACAGGGGAGACCTACGAGCAGTACTTC CASPGTGETYEQYF
NA NA TRBJ2-1 TRBV12-5 14 TGTGCTAGTGGGTCCATGAGGACTGTCGGGCAGCAGTTCTTC CASGSMRTVGQQFF
NA NA TRBJ2-1 TRBV5-1 15 TGCGCCAGCAGCTTGGGCGACAGGGCGGGGAGTGAGCAGTTCTTC CASSLGDRAGSEQFF
NA NA TRBJ2-3 TRBV11-2 15 TGTGCCAGCAGCCCCGCACTAACTAGCACAGATACGCAGTATTTT CASSPALTSTDTQYF
NA NA TRBJ1-1 TRBV11-1 13 TGTGCCAGCAGCTTTAATGAGAACACTGAAGCTTTCTTT CASSFNENTEAFF
TRBD1 NA TRBJ1-5 TRBV30 15 TGTGCCTGGAGTAAGGGACAGGGGTGGATTCAGCCCCAGCATTTT CAWSKGQGWIQPQHF
NA NA TRBJ2-2 TRBV21-1 18 TGTGCCAGCAGCAACCTTAGACAGCCCAAAGAGGGGACCGGGGAGCTGTTTTTT CASSNLRQPKEGTGELFF
TRBD1 NA TRBJ1-6 TRBV5-1 16 TGCGCCAGCAGCGACGCGTTCGGGACAGACAATTCACCCCTCCACTTT CASSDAFGTDNSPLHF
NA NA TRBJ2-1 TRBV24-1 13 TGTGCCACCAGTGAGACAGGCTACAATGAGCAGTTCTTC CATSETGYNEQFF
NA few TRBJ2-5 TRBV7-6 14 TGTGCCAGCAGCTTAGGTGGCGAGCGGGAGACCCAGTACTTC CASSLGGERETQYF
NA NA TRBJ2-5 TRBV7-2 13 TGTGCCAGCAGCTTAGGGGGGGAAGAGACCCAGTACTTC CASSLGGEETQYF
NA NA TRBJ2-2 TRBV5-1 19 TGCGCCAGCAGCTCCTTGGCCGCCGCGGGCGGAAGAAACACCGGGGAGCTGTTTTTT CASSSLAAAGGRNTGELFF